Following are 3 T cell receptor beta chains from one sample sequenced in a study of human T cells and chemical hapten exposure. Time point specified: patch test 3, about 24 weeks after DPC sensitization. Sample treatment: therapeutic diphenylcyclopropenone sensitization with weekly scalp DPC. One entry per CDR3 protein, called by TCRdb with MiXCR from the RACE reads. The table lists tens of thousands of distinct CDR3 sequences, around 13% of them singletons. Material: whole blood, obtained in connection with sensitization to the hapten diphenylcyclopropenone (DPC). The source is a woman aged 50 to 60 with alopecia areata. Some clones in this sample may be carry-over from other donors' samples.

This clonotype has ten or more counts. The V gene is TRBV20-1, the J gene TRBJ1-1; D remains unclear. This CDR3 comprises 12 residues. Germline loops: CDR1 DFQATT, CDR2 SNEGSKA (reference sequence). Trimming stripped 3 bases from V and 1 base from J, with 6 bases between. The CDR3 nucleotides are TGCAGTGCTAGGGAAAAGAACACTGAAGCTTTCTTT. Its translation is CSAREKNTEAFF.

This clonotype was picked up many times. The chain has TRBV24-1 and TRBJ2-1; 7 bases match TRBD1. The CDR3 loop spans 13 amino acids. Germline assignment: CDR1 KGHDR and CDR2 SFDVKD. J lost 13 bases, V lost 4 bases, and 9 bases had no gene match. The CDR3 DNA is TGTGCCACCAGTGAGGCCGGGACAGAAAGACAGTTCTTC. Translating it yields CATSEAGTERQFF.

This clonotype was counted a few times. V and J are TRBV6-6 and TRBJ1-5; no firm D call. CDR3 length: 15 residues. The germline V gene has CDR1 MNHNY and CDR2 SVGAGI (reference sequence). V lost 2 bases and J 0 bases, leaving 8 bases between the germline ends. The CDR3 sequence: CASSYGQTSNQPQHF. CDR3 nucleotides: TGTGCCAGCAGTTACGGGCAGACTAGCAATCAGCCCCAGCATTTT.